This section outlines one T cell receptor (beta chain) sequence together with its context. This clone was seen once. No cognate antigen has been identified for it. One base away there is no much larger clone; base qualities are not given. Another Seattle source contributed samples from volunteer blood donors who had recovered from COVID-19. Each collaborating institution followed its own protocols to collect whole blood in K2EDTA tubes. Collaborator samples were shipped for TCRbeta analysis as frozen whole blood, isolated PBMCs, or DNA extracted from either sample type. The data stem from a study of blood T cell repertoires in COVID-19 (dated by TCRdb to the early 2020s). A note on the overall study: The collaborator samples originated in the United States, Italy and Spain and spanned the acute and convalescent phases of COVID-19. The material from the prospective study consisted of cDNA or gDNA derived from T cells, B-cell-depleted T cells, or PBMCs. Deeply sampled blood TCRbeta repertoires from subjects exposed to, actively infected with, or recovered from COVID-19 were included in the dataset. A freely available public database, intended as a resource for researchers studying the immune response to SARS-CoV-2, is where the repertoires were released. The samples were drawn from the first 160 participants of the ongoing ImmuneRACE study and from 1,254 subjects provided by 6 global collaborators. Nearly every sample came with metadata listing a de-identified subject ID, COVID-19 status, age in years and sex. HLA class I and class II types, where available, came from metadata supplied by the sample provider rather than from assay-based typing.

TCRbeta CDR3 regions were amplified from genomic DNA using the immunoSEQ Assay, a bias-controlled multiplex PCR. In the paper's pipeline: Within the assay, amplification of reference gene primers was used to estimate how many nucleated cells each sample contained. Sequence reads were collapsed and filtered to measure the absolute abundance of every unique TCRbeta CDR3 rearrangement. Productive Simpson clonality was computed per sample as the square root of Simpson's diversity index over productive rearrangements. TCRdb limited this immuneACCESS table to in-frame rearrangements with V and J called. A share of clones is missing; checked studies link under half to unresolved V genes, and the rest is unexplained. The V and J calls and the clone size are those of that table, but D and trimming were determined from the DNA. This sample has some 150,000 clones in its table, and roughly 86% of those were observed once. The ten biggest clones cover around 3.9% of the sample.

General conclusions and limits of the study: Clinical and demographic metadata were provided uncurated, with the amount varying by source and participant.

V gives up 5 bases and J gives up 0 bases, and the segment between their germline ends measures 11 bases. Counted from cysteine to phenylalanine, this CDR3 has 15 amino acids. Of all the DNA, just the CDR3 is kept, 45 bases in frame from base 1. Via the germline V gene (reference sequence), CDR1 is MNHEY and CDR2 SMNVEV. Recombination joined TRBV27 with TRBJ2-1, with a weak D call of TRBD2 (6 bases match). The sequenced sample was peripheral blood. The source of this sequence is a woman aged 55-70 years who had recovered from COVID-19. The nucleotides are TGTGCCAGCAGTCCTGGGACTTCCTCCTACAATGAGCAGTTCTTC. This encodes CASSPGTSSYNEQFF.